This T cell receptor (beta chain) was retrieved from a study of identifying expanded T cells in peripheral blood. No infections or other immune events were documented during collection. Study-level findings and limits: Clone count variance between approximately 2-week samples rose with total template count. Differentially abundant clones: about 1.1 between replicates, about 17 at around 14 days, over 18 at four.

Libraries were prepared by immunoSEQ multiplex PCR; TCRdb keeps only in-frame clonotypes and omits some of them. The repertoire consists of about 82,000 clones, with around nine tenths occurring once and the leading ten covering approximately 7%. This CDR3 has 15 residues. The germline V gene has CDR1 MDHEN and CDR2 SYDVKM. V shed 4 bases, J shed 0 bases, and the junction held 5 bases outside the gene matches. Worth noting for this clone: Its antigen is not identified.

The sequenced material came from blood. The V gene is TRBV28, the J gene TRBJ1-1; 7 bases match TRBD1. The sequence was collected from a person between 18 and 70 years old in good health. The CDR3: CASSSSGQMNTEAFF. The CDR3 DNA reads TGTGCCAGCAGTTCCTCGGGACAGATGAACACTGAAGCTTTCTTT.